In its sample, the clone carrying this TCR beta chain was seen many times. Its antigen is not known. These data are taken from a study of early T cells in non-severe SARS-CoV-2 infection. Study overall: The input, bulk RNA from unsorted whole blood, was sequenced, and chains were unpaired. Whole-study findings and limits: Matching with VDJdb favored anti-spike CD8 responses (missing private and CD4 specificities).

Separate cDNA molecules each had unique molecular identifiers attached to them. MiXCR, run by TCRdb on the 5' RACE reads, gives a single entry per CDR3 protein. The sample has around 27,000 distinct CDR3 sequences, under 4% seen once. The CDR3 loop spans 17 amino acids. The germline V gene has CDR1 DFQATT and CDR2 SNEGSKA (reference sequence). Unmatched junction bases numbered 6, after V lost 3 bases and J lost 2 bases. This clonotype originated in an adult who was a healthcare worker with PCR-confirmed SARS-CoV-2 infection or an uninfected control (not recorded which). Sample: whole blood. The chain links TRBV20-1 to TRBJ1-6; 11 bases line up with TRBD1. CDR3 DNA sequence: TGCAGTGCTAGGCACGGGACAGGGGGGACCTATAATTCACCCCTCCACTTT. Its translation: CSARHGTGGTYNSPLHF.